This entry describes one T cell receptor beta chain. None of the patients had undergone any treatment ahead of thyroid surgery. Via MiXCR, TCRdb re-called the PCR reads. The sample contains 30,000 or so clones, 23% of which appear only once. The data are from a study of metastatic and nonmetastatic thyroid tumors. Trimming removed 7 bases at V and 8 bases at J, with 21 bases between. The CDR3 covers 15 residues. The sequenced material came from blood. The TCR comes from a female donor with papillary thyroid cancer or a benign thyroid nodule (not recorded which). Some clones in this sample may be carry-over from other donors' samples. The chain uses TRBV12-3 or TRBV12-4 and TRBJ1-3; D gene ambiguous. This CDR3 is CASTPFVQEEDTIYF. The DNA of the CDR3 is TGTGCCAGCACCCCGTTCGTCCAGGAGGAGGACACCATATATTTT.